The sample holds a few counts of the clone carrying this T cell receptor (beta chain). Its antigen remains unknown. Germline CDR1 and CDR2: GTSNPN and SVGIG (reference sequence). The CDR3 runs 14 residues. Trimming cost V 4 bases and J 0 bases, with 12 bases left between them. TCRdb passed the RACE reads through MiXCR, listing each CDR3 protein once. The sample lists 99,000 or so distinct CDR3 sequences, around 34% occurring once. This record comes from a study of human T cells and chemical hapten exposure. Study-wide findings and caveats: The study found that DPC sensitization did not change TCRs above 1 in 1000 frequency.

This sample's time point: patch test 3, about 24 weeks after DPC sensitization. Treatment described: therapeutic diphenylcyclopropenone sensitization with weekly scalp DPC. Suited to DPC and affected by alopecia, the donors ranged from 18 to 70 years old. This clonotype originated in a man in his forties or fifties with alopecia areata. Some clones in this sample may be carry-over from other donors' samples. The J gene is TRBJ1-1, the V gene TRBV30, with a tentative D call TRBD1 (5 bases). Sample: whole blood, taken in connection with sensitization to the hapten diphenylcyclopropenone (DPC). This CDR3 reads CAWTGTLMNTEAFF. In DNA form, the CDR3 reads TGTGCCTGGACCGGGACTCTCATGAACACTGAAGCTTTCTTT.